The sequence of this T cell receptor beta chain was determined in a study of blood T cells in healthy people across ages. The authors ran a second PCR of about 6 to 11 cycles using a sample-barcoded 5' primer and a J-beta primer mix. TCRdb used MiXCR to reprocess the 5' RACE reads, holding one entry per CDR3 protein. The sample consists of 630,000 or so distinct CDR3 sequences, about 30% of them appearing once. To note about this clonotype: The germline gene is not matched at one end of the junction; a read error may be the cause.

The CDR3 covers 15 residues. Germline V CDR1 and CDR2: SGHTA, FQGNSA. Specimen: blood. The gene calls are TRBV7-2 and TRBJ2-3, with 10 bases aligning to TRBD2. The source of this sequence is a woman over 75 in good health. The CDR3 spells CASSLGSGGGDTQNF. CDR3 DNA: TGTGCCAGCAGCTTAGGCAGCGGGGGGGGAGATACGCAGAATTTT.